Sequencing of this T cell receptor (beta chain) was carried out in a study of graft-versus-host responses after intestinal transplantation. The wider study: Multivisceral, liver-intestinal, or isolated intestinal transplants were given to recipients. Each patient got anti-thymocyte globulin induction, then tacrolimus and steroids for about 3 years.

Study results and caveats: Recipient marrow held GvH clones, some first seen in ileum or blood. Some patients had graft-donor T cell macrochimerism, and their allografts showed high graft-versus-host to host-versus-graft clonal ratios.

In regard to this clone: Its antigen is unknown.

The germline gives CDR1 MNHNS, CDR2 SASEGT. The V end lost 9 bases, the J end lost 0 bases, and 15 bases lay between the germline ends. The CDR3 spans 14 residues. Generated by immunoSEQ multiplex PCR, the TCRdb table keeps only in-frame clones and is missing some. The table lists approximately 49,000 clones, roughly 95% of them singletons, with around 0.23% in the top ten. The chain is built from TRBV6-1 and TRBJ2-7; D ambiguous. Specimen: unstimulated CD8+ T cells sorted from spleen or lymph node cells, collected before transplant. This receptor was obtained from a human donor who was the organ donor for an intestinal transplant. DNA of the CDR3: TGTGCCAGTGTAGACCAGGATTTCTCCTACGAGCAGTACTTC. Translating it yields CASVDQDFSYEQYF.